A selection of T cell receptor beta chains follows, all from one sample in a study of T cell changes during pregnancy in multiple sclerosis. Using immunoSEQ multiplex PCR, the repertoire was profiled, and TCRdb retains in-frame clones only, with some absent. Of 30,000 to 35,000 clones in the sample, almost 90% were seen once. Sequencing was performed on CD4+ T cells from peripheral blood mononuclear cells, taken in the first trimester of pregnancy. These receptors all come from a female donor in good health, enrolled as a control in a pregnancy study. Both conserved end residues are part of each CDR3. D genes are given only for firm matches. Clone size, where shown, is once, few, many, or a class for clones that have expanded.

TRBJ1-1 TRBV5-1 . . TGCGCCAGCAGCTTTAATCTCGGGAACACTGAAGCTTTCTTT CASSFNLGNTEAFF
TRBJ1-1 TRBV2 few . TGTGCCAGCAGTGAATTTCTGTCGTCGGCTTTCTTT CASSEFLSSAFF
TRBJ2-6 TRBV10-3 . . TGTGCCATCAGTGGGCAGGGGCTATCTTCGAGCTCTGGGGCCAACGTCCTGACTTTC CAISGQGLSSSSGANVLTF
TRBJ2-3 TRBV7-7 . . TGTGCTAGCTCACTCGGGAGCACAGATACGCAGTATTTT CASSLGSTDTQYF
TRBJ2-7 TRBV6-5 . TRBD1 TGTGCCAGCAGTTCACAGGGGAGACGCGAGCAGTACTTC CASSSQGRREQYF
TRBJ1-2 TRBV20-1 few . TGCAGCATAGGGGATAACTATGGCTACACCTTC CSIGDNYGYTF
TRBJ1-5 TRBV6-1 . . TGTGCCAGCAGTCAAAGCGGCAATCAGCCCCAGCATTTT CASSQSGNQPQHF
TRBJ1-2 TRBV11-3 . TRBD1 TGTGCCAGCAGGAAGGACAGGGACTATGGCTACACCTTC CASRKDRDYGYTF
TRBJ2-6 TRBV5-6 . TRBD1 TGTGCCAGCAGCTTGGCAGGGGACAGGGTCTTCTCTGGGGCCAACGTCCTGACTTTC CASSLAGDRVFSGANVLTF
TRBJ2-4 TRBV15 . . TGTGCCACCAGCAGAGATTGGGCGGGGGCTCAAATAGCCAAAAACATTCAGTACTTC CATSRDWAGAQIAKNIQYF
TRBJ2-1 TRBV19 . . TGTGCCAGTAGTCTAGGACAGTACAATGAGCAGTTCTTC CASSLGQYNEQFF
TRBJ2-3 TRBV19 . TRBD2 TGTGCCAGTACCGGGTCGGGGGGGCAAAATACGCAGTATTTT CASTGSGGQNTQYF
TRBJ2-3 TRBV7-8 few . TGTGCCAGCAGCTTAGGACTCCGCTTAGATACGCAGTATTTT CASSLGLRLDTQYF
TRBJ1-2 TRBV19 . TRBD1 TGTGCCAGTAGTAGGACAGGGCGGGCCAACTATGGCTACACCTTC CASSRTGRANYGYTF
TRBJ1-2 TRBV4-3 . . TGCGCCAGCAGCCAAGTCGGGAGTGGCTATGGCTACACCTTC CASSQVGSGYGYTF
TRBJ1-1 TRBV19 . . TGTGCCAGTAGTTTCTCGGAGGGCGGGGGGAACACTGAAGCTTTCTTT CASSFSEGGGNTEAFF
TRBJ1-2 TRBV5-1 . . TGCGCCAGCAGCTTGGGGGGAGGCGGCTACACCTTC CASSLGGGGYTF
TRBJ1-6 TRBV7-6 . TRBD1 TGTGCCAGCCGGTCCGGGACAGGGGGCTTTAATTCACCCCTCCACTTT CASRSGTGGFNSPLHF
TRBJ2-2 TRBV9 . TRBD1 TGTGCCAGCAGCCTAGGGACAGGGGGTATTAGCACCGGGGAGCTGTTTTTT CASSLGTGGISTGELFF
TRBJ2-7 TRBV7-9 few . TGTGCCAGCAGCTTAGCGGGAGTTGGGCACGAGCAGTACTTC CASSLAGVGHEQYF
TRBJ1-1 TRBV7-9 . TRBD1 TGTGCCAGCAGCTTCGCCGGGACAGGGGGGACTGAAGCTTTCTTT CASSFAGTGGTEAFF
TRBJ1-1 TRBV15 . . TGTGCCACCAGCAGGGAATACAGAGCTCACACTGAAGCTTTCTTT CATSREYRAHTEAFF
TRBJ1-4 TRBV4-2 . TRBD1 TGTGCCAGCAGCCAAGTGGGACAGAGGGACGAAAAACTGTTTTTT CASSQVGQRDEKLFF
TRBJ1-1 TRBV7-2 once . TGTGCCAGCAGCTCAAAGCAGGGCGGTACTGAAGCTTTCTTT CASSSKQGGTEAFF
TRBJ1-5 TRBV18 . . TGTGCCAGCTCACCGGCGGGAGGGGATCAGCCCCAGCATTTT CASSPAGGDQPQHF
TRBJ2-5 TRBV5-1 . TRBD2 TGCGCCAGCAGCTTTCTGACTAGCGGGGGGGCAGAGACCCAGTACTTC CASSFLTSGGAETQYF
TRBJ2-1 TRBV5-1 . TRBD2 TGCGCCAGCAGTAATGTTCGCGGGGGGGTCAATGAGCAGTTCTTC CASSNVRGGVNEQFF
TRBJ2-3 TRBV2 . . TGTGCCAGCACGCGCGATACGCAGTATTTT CASTRDTQYF
TRBJ2-3 TRBV7-8 . TRBD2 TGTGCCAGCAGCCGACTACCTCCGGGACTAGCGGGGGTGGGGGATACGCAGTATTTT CASSRLPPGLAGVGDTQYF
TRBJ2-7 TRBV5-8 . TRBD1 TGTGCCAGCAGCCTGGGACAGGGCCTCTCCTACGAGCAGTACTTC CASSLGQGLSYEQYF